These 13 T cell receptor beta chains were all obtained from the same sample, sequenced in a study of OX40 agonist ivuxolimab in advanced cancers. Method: immunoSEQ multiplex PCR; TCRdb's copy keeps in-frame clones and lacks some. The table has tens of thousands of clones, approximately 80% seen once. The sequencing used CD4+ or CD8+ T cells sorted from blood, collected in a trial of the OX40 agonist ivuxolimab. The receptors shown here come from an adult with an advanced solid tumor such as melanoma, head and neck, liver or kidney cancer.

There are a few counts of this clone. The chain's CDR3 is CASGPPREDTEAFF. In DNA form, the CDR3 reads TGTGCTAGTGGACCCCCCAGGGAGGACACTGAAGCTTTCTTT. The chain has TRBV12-5 and TRBJ1-1, with TRBD1 as a possible D gene (5 bases). V lost 6 bases, J lost 3 bases, and 14 bases lay in between. This CDR3 is built from 14 residues. Germline V lookup: CDR1 LGHNT, CDR2 FRNRAP. Full variable domain (missing parts from reference TRBV12-5 and TRBJ1-1): DARVTQTPRHKVTEMGQEVTMRCQPILGHNTVFWYRQTMMQGLELLAYFRNRAPLDDSGMPKDRFSAEMPDATLATLKIQPSEPRDSAVYFCASGPPREDTEAFFGQGTRLTVV.

The chain is built from TRBV18 and TRBJ2-7; no definite D call. CDR3 length: 13 residues. V was shortened by 2 bases and J by 2 bases, with 7 bases between the two germline ends. CDR1 is KGHSH, CDR2 LQKENI, per germline. CDR3 amino acids: CASSPSMTYEQYF. The CDR3 DNA sequence: TGTGCCAGCTCACCAAGCATGACCTACGAGCAGTACTTC.

The chain joins TRBV2 to TRBJ1-1, with D unclear. The CDR3 contains 14 residues. Deletions cut 6 bases from V and 2 bases from J, with 13 bases between. Per germline, CDR1 SNHLY and CDR2 FYNNEI. The CDR3 reads CASRFGNLNTEAFF. The CDR3 DNA reads TGTGCCAGCAGATTCGGAAATCTAAACACTGAAGCTTTCTTT. The whole variable domain, remainder taken from reference TRBV2 and TRBJ1-1, is EPEVTQTPSHQVTQMGQEVILRCVPISNHLYFYWYRQILGQKVEFLVSFYNNEISEKSEIFDDQFSVERPDGSNFTLKIRSTKLEDSAMYFCASRFGNLNTEAFFGQGTRLTVV.

The genes are TRBV5-1 and TRBJ1-2, with TRBD1 matching over 8 bases. Germline loops: CDR1 SGHRS, CDR2 YFSETQ. The CDR3 runs 15 residues. V was pared by 3 bases and J by 8 bases, with 12 bases of the junction left unmatched. The CDR3 nucleotides read TGCGCCAGCAGCTACACCGGGACAGGTCTGGAGGGCTACACCTTC. This gives the protein CASSYTGTGLEGYTF.

The V gene is TRBV7-8, the J gene TRBJ1-5; TRBD1 agrees at 11 bases. The CDR3 is 16 amino acids. Trimming at V came to 5 bases and at J to 5 bases, leaving 8 bases not matched to a gene. Germline CDR1 is SGHVS and CDR2 is FQNEAQ. The chain's CDR3 is CASSSRTGGAYQPQHF. CDR3 DNA sequence: TGTGCCAGCAGCAGCCGGACAGGGGGCGCTTATCAGCCCCAGCATTTT.

The rearrangement links TRBV19 to TRBJ1-2; 7 bases are shared with TRBD1. V lost 8 bases to trimming and J lost 8 bases; unmatched junction nucleotides: 8. The CDR3 sequence is 12 residues long. Per germline, CDR1 LNHDA and CDR2 SQIVND (reference sequence). CDR3 DNA: TGTGCCAGTGCCTCGACAGGGAACGGCTACACCTTC. Its protein product is CASASTGNGYTF. Filled out from reference TRBV19 and TRBJ1-2, the complete variable domain reads DGGITQSPKYLFRKEGQNVTLSCEQNLNHDAMYWYRQDPGQGLRLIYYSQIVNDFQKGDIAEGYSVSREKKESFPLTVTSAQKNPTAFYLCASASTGNGYTFGSGTRLTVV.

The chain is built from TRBV30 and TRBJ1-2, with 9 bases lining up with TRBD1. The CDR3 covers 13 residues. CDR1 and CDR2 (germline): GTSNPN, SVGIG (reference sequence). V lost 4 bases to trimming and J lost 6 bases; unmatched junction nucleotides: 6. CDR3 in amino acids: CAWNTGGANGYTF. The CDR3 DNA sequence: TGTGCCTGGAACACAGGGGGCGCGAATGGCTACACCTTC. Variable domain in full (rest from reference TRBV30 and TRBJ1-2): SQTIHQWPATLVQPVGSPLSLECTVEGTSNPNLYWYRQAAGRGLQLLFYSVGIGQISSEVPQNLSASRPQDRQFILSSKKLLLSDSGFYLCAWNTGGANGYTFGSGTRLTVV.

This clone appeared once. V usage is TRBV5-4 and J usage is TRBJ1-3, with 10 bases fitting TRBD1. CDR1 is SGHNT and CDR2 is YYREEE in the germline V gene (reference sequence). V lost 3 bases to trimming and J lost 4 bases; unmatched junction nucleotides: 4. This CDR3 is 15 amino acids long. The CDR3 sequence is CASSWGQGSGNTIYF. The CDR3 DNA is TGTGCCAGCAGCTGGGGACAGGGGTCCGGAAACACCATATATTTT. The variable domain in full, completed from reference TRBV5-4 and TRBJ1-3, reads ETGVTQSPTHLIKTRGQQVTLRCSSQSGHNTVSWYQQALGQGPQFIFQYYREEENGRGNFPPRFSGLQFPNYSSELNVNALELDDSALYLCASSWGQGSGNTIYFGEGSWLTVV.

This chain uses TRBV2 with TRBJ1-4, with 7 bases fitting TRBD1. This CDR3 is 16 amino acids long. Germline V CDR1 and CDR2: SNHLY, FYNNEI. V dropped 2 bases and J dropped 7; count of bases not matched to a gene: 10. The CDR3 DNA reads TGTGCCAGCAGTGAATTTCTTAACAGGGGTAGTGAAAAACTGTTTTTT. Amino acid sequence: CASSEFLNRGSEKLFF.

J is TRBJ2-7 and V is TRBV6-6; TRBD1 matches at 9 bases. V lost 4 bases to trimming and J lost 0 bases; unmatched junction nucleotides: 7. This CDR3 region has 16 residues. CDR1 is MNHNY and CDR2 is SVGAGI in the germline V gene (reference sequence). The CDR3 DNA reads TGTGCCAGCAGTTCCCCCGACAGGGGGGGCTCCTACGAGCAGTACTTC. Translated, it gives CASSSPDRGGSYEQYF.

J is TRBJ1-5 and V is TRBV16; no definite D call. The length of the CDR3 is 15 residues. V was cut by 4 bases and J by 0 bases, with 10 bases left in between. Germline CDR1 reads KGHSY; CDR2 reads FQNENV. The CDR3 is CASSPDGDSNQPQHF. The CDR3 DNA follows: TGTGCCAGCAGCCCGGACGGAGATAGCAATCAGCCCCAGCATTTT. Full variable domain (remainder filled in from reference TRBV16 and TRBJ1-5): GEEVAQTPKHLVRGEGQKAKLYCAPIKGHSYVFWYQQVLKNEFKFLISFQNENVFDETGMPKERFSAKCLPNSPCSLEIQATKLEDSAVYFCASSPDGDSNQPQHFGDGTRLSIL.

The V gene is TRBV9, the J gene TRBJ2-6; a weak D match, TRBD1 (5 bases). The CDR3 extends over 14 amino acids. Trimming left V 3 bases short and J 1 base short, with 5 bases between. Per germline, CDR1 SGDLS and CDR2 YYNGEE. This chain's CDR3 is CASSAGSGANVLTF. The CDR3 region has the DNA TGTGCCAGCAGCGCAGGGTCTGGGGCCAACGTCCTGACTTTC.

The chain has TRBV19 and TRBJ2-7; 14 bases map to TRBD2. This CDR3 region has 16 residues. Germline V gene sequence: CDR1 LNHDA, CDR2 SQIVND (reference sequence). With V trimmed by 4 bases and J by 2 bases, 4 bases remained unmatched. The CDR3 reads CASSKGLAGATYEQYF. The CDR3 DNA follows: TGTGCCAGTAGTAAGGGACTAGCGGGAGCAACCTACGAGCAGTACTTC.